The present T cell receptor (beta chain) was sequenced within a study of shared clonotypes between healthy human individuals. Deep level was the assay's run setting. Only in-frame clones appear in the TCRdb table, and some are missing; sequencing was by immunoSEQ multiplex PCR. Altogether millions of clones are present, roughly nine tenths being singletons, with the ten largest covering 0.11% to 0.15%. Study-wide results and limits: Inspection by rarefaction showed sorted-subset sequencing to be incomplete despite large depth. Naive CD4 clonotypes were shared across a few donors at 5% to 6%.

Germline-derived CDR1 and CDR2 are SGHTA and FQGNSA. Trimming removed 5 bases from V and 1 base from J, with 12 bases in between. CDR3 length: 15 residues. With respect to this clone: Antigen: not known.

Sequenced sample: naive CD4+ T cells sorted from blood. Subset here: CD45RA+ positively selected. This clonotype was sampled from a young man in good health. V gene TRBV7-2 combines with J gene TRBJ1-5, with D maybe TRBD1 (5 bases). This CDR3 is CASSLQGVSNQPQHF. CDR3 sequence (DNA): TGTGCCAGCAGCCTCCAAGGGGTCAGCAATCAGCCCCAGCATTTT.